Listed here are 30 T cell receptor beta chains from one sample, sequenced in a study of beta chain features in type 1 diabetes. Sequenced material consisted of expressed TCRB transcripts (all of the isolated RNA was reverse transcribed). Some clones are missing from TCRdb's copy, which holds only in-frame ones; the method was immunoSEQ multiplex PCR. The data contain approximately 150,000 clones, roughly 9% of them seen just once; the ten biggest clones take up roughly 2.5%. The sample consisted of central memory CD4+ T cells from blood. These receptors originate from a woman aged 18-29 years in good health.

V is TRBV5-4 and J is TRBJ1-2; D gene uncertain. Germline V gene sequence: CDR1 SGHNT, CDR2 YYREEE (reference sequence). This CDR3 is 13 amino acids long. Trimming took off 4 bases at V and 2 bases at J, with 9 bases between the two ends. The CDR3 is CASSPTGNYGYTF. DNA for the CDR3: TGTGCCAGCAGCCCGACGGGGAACTATGGCTACACCTTC.

DNA of the CDR3: TGTGCCAGCAGTCCGCGGGAATGGACTGAAGCTTTCTTT. Protein product: CASSPREWTEAFF. V usage is TRBV7-2 and J usage is TRBJ1-1; D gene ambiguous. V shed 6 bases and J shed 5 bases, with 13 bases lying between them. Germline CDR1 and CDR2: SGHTA and FQGNSA. This CDR3 has 13 residues.

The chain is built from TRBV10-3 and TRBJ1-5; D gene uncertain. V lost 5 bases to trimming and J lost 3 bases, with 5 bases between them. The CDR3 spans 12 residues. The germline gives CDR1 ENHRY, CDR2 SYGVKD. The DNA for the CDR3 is TGTGCCATCAGTTCAGACAATCAGCCCCAGCATTTT. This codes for CAISSDNQPQHF.

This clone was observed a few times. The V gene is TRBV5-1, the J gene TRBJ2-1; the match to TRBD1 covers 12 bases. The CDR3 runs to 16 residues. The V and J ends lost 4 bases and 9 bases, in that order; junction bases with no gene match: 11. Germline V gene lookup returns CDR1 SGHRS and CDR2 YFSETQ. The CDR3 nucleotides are TGCGCCAGCAGCCCCTGGGGACAGGGGGCGCGGAGTGAGCAGTTCTTC. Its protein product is CASSPWGQGARSEQFF.

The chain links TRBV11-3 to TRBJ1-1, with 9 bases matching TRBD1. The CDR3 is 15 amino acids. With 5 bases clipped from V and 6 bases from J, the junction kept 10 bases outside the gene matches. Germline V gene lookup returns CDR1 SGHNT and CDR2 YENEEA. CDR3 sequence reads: CASSILGQGRPEAFF. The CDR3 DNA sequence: TGTGCCAGCAGCATCCTGGGACAGGGTCGGCCTGAAGCTTTCTTT.

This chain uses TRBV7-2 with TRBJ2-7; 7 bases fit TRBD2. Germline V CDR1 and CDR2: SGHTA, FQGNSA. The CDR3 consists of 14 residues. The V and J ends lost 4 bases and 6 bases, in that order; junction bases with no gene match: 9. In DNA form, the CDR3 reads TGTGCCAGCAGCTCTAGCGGATCCACCCGCGAGCAGTACTTC. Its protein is CASSSSGSTREQYF. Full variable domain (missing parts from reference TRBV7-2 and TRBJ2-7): GAGVSQSPSNKVTEKGKDVELRCDPISGHTALYWYRQSLGQGLEFLIYFQGNSAPDKSGLPSDRFSAERTGGSVSTLTIQRTQQEDSAVYLCASSSSGSTREQYFGPGTRLTVT.

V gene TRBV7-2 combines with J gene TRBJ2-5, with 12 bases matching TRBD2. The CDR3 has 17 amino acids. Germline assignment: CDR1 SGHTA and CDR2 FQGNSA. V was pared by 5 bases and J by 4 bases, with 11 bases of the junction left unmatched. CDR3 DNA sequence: TGTGCCAGCAGCCGACCCTTACTAGCGGGGGGCAGAGAGACCCAGTACTTC. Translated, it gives CASSRPLLAGGRETQYF.

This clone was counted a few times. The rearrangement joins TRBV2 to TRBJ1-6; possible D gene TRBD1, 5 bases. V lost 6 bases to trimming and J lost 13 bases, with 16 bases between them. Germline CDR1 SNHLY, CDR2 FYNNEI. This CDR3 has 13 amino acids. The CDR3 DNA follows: TGTGCCAGCAGAGGGCCCATCGGGGGGCCCCTCCACTTT. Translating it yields CASRGPIGGPLHF.

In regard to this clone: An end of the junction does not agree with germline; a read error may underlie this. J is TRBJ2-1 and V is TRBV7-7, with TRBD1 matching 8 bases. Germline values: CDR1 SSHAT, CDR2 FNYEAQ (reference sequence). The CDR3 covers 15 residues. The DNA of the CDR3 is TGTGCTAGCAGCTTAGACAGGGGAAACTACAATGAGCAGTTCTTC. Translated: CASSLDRGNYNEQFF.

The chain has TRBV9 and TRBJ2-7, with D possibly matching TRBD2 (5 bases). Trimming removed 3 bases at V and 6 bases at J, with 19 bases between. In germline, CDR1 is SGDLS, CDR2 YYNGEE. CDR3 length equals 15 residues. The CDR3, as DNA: TGTGCCAGCAGCGCTGAGGACGGAGGAATGGGCGAGCAGTACTTC. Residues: CASSAEDGGMGEQYF.

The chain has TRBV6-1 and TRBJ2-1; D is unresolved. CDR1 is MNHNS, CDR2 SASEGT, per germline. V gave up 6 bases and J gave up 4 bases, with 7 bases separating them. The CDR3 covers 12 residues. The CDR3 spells CASRDNYNEQFF. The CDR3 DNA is TGTGCCAGCAGAGACAATTACAATGAGCAGTTCTTC.

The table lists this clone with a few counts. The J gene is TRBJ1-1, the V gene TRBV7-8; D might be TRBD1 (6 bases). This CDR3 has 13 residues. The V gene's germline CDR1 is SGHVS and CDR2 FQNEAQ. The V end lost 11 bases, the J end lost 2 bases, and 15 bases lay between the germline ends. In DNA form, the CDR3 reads TGTGCCTCGGGTGTGGGGGCTAACACTGAAGCTTTCTTT. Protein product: CASGVGANTEAFF.

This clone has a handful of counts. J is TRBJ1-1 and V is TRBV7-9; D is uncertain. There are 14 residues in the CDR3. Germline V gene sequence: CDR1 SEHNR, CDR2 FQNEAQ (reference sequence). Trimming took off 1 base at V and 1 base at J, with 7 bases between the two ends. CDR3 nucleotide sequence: TGTGCCAGCAGCTTAGGGGCCGGGAACACTGAAGCTTTCTTT. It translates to CASSLGAGNTEAFF.

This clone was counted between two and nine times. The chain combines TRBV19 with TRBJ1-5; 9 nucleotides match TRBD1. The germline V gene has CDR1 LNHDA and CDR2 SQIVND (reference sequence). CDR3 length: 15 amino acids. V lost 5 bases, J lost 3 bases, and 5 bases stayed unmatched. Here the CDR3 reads CASSFRDRDNQPQHF. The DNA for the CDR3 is TGTGCCAGTAGTTTCCGGGACAGGGACAATCAGCCCCAGCATTTT.

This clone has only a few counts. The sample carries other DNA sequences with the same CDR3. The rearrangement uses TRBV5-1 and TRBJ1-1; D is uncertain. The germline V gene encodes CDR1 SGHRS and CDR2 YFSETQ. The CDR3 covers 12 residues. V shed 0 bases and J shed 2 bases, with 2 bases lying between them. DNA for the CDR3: TGCGCCAGCAGCTTGGCAAACACTGAAGCTTTCTTT. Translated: CASSLANTEAFF.

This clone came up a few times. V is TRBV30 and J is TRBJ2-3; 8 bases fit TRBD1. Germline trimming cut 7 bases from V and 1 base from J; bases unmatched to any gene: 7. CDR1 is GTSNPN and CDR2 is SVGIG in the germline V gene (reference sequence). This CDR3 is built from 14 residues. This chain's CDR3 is CASRQGAGTDTQYF. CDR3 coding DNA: TGTGCCTCACGTCAGGGGGCCGGCACAGATACGCAGTATTTT.

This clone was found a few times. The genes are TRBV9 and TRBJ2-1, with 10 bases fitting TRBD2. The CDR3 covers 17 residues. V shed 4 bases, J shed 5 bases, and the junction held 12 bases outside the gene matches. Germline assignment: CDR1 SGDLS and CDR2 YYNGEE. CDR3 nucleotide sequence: TGTGCCAGCAGCCCAAGTCCGTTAAGCGGGGGGGACAATGAGCAGTTCTTC. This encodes CASSPSPLSGGDNEQFF.

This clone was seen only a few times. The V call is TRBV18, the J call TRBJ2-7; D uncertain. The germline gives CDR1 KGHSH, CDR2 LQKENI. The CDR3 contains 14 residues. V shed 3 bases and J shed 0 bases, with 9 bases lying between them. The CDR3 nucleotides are TGTGCCAGCTCACCGCCCGAGAGCTCCTACGAGCAGTACTTC. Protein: CASSPPESSYEQYF.

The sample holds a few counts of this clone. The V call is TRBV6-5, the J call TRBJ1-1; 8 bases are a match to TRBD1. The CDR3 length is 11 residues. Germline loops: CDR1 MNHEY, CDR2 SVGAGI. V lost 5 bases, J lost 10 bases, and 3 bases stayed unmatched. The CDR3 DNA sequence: TGTGCCAGCAGTACTGGACAGGGAGCTTTCTTT. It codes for CASSTGQGAFF.

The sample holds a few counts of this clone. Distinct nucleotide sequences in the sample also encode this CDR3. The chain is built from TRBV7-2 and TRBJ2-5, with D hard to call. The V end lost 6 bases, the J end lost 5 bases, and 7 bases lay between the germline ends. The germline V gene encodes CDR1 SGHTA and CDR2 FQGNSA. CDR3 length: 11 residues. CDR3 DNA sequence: TGTGCCAGCAGTTTCAGGGAGACCCAGTACTTC. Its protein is CASSFRETQYF.

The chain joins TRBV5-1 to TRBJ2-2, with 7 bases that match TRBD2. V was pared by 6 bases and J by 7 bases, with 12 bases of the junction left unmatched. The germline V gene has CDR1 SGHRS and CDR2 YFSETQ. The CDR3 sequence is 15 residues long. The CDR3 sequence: CASKGRASGGGELFF. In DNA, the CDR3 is TGCGCCAGCAAGGGGAGGGCTAGCGGAGGCGGGGAGCTGTTTTTT.

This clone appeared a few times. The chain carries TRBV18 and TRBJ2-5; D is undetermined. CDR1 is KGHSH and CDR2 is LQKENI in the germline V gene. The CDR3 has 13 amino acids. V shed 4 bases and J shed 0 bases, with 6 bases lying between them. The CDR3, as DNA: TGTGCCAGCTCACGGGCCTACCAAGAGACCCAGTACTTC. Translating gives CASSRAYQETQYF.

CDR3 nucleotides: TGTGCCAGCAGCTCCAGGGGGCACTTAAACACTGAAGCTTTCTTT. Protein: CASSSRGHLNTEAFF. The chain has TRBV7-3 and TRBJ1-1; TRBD1 matches 8 bases. After removal of 4 bases from V and 2 bases from J, the junction contained 6 bases not matched to a gene. The CDR3 consists of 15 residues. Looked up from germline, CDR1 is SGHTA and CDR2 is FQGTGA.

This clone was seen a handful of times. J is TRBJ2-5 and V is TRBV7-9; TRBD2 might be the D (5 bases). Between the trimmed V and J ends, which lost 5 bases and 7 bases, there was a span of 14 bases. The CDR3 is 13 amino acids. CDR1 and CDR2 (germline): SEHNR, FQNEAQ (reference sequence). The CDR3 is CASSALASGTQYF. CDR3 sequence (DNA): TGTGCCAGCAGCGCCCTAGCATCGGGGACCCAGTACTTC. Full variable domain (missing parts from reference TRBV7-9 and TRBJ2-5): DTGVSQNPRHKITKRGQNVTFRCDPISEHNRLYWYRQTLGQGPEFLTYFQNEAQLEKSRLLSDRFSAERPKGSFSTLEIQRTEQGDSAMYLCASSALASGTQYFGPGTRLLVL.

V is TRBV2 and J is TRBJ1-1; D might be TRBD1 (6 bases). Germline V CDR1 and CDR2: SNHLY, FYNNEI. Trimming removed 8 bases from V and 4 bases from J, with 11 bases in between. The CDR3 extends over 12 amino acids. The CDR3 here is CASQGQVTEAFF. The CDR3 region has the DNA TGTGCCAGCCAGGGGCAGGTCACTGAAGCTTTCTTT.

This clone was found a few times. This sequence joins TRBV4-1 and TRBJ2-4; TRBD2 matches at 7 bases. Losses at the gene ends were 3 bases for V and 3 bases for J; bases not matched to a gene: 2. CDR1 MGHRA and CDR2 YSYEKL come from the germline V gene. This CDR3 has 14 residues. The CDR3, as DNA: TGCGCCAGCAGCCATTCGGGGGGCAAAAACATTCAGTACTTC. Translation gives CASSHSGGKNIQYF.

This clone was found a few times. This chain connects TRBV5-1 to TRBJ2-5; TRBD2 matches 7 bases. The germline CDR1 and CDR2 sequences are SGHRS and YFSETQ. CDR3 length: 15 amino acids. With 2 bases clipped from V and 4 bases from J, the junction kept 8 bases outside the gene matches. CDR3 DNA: TGCGCCAGCAGCTTAAATGCGGGAGTTCGAGAGACCCAGTACTTC. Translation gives CASSLNAGVRETQYF.

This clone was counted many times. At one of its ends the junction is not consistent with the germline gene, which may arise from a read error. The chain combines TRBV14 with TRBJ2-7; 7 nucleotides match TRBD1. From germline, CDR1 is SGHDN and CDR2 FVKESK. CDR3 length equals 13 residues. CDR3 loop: CASGATPGDRVIF. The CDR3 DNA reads TGTGCCAGCGGGGCCACCCCCGGAGACAGGGTAATCTTC.

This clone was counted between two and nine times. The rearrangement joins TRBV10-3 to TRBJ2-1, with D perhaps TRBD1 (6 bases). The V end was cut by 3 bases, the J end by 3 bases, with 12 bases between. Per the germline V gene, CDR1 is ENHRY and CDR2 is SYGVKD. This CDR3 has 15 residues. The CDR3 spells CAISERQAVYNEQFF. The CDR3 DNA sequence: TGTGCCATCAGTGAAAGACAGGCCGTCTACAATGAGCAGTTCTTC.

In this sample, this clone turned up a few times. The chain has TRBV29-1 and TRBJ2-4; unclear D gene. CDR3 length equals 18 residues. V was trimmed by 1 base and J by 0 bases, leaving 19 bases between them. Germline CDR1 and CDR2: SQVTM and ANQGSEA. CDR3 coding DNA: TGCAGCGTTGAAGCCCCCGGTATCGATCCCCTAGCCAAAAACATTCAGTACTTC. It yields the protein CSVEAPGIDPLAKNIQYF.